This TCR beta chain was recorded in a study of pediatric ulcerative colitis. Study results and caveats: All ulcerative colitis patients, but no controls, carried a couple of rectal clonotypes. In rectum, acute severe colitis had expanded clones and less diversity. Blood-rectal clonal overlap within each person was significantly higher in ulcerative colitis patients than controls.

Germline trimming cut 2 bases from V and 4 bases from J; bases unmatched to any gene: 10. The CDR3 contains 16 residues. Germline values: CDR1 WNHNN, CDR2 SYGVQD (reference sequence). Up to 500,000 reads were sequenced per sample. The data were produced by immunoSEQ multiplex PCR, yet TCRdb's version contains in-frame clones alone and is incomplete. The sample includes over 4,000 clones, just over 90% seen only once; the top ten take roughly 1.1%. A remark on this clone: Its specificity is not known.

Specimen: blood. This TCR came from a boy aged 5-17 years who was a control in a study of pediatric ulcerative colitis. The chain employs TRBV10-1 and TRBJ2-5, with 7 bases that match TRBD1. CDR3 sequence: CASSEQRGTVGETQYF. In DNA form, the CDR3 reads TGCGCCAGCAGTGAGCAGAGAGGGACAGTGGGAGAGACCCAGTACTTC.